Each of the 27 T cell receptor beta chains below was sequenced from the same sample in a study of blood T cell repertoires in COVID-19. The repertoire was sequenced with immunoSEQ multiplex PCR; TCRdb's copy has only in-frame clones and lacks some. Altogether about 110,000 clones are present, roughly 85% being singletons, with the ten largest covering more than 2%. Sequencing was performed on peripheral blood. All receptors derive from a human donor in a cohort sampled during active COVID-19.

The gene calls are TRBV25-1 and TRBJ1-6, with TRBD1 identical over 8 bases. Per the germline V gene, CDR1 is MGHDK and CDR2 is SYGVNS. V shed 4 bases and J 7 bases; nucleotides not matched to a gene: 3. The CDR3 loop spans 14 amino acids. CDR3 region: CASSATGGNSPLHF. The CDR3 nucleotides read TGTGCCAGCAGTGCCACAGGGGGGAATTCACCCCTCCACTTT.

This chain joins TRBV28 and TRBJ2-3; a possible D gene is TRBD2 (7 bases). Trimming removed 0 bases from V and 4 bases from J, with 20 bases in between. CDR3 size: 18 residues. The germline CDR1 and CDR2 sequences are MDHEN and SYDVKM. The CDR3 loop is CASSLWGAASGAPDTQYF. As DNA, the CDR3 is TGTGCCAGCAGTTTATGGGGGGCGGCCAGCGGGGCACCAGATACGCAGTATTTT.

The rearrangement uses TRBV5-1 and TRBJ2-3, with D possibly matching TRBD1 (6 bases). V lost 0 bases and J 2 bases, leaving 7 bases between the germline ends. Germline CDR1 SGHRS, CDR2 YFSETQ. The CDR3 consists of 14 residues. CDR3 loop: CASSLGTATDTQYF. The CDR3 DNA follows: TGCGCCAGCAGCTTGGGGACAGCCACAGATACGCAGTATTTT.

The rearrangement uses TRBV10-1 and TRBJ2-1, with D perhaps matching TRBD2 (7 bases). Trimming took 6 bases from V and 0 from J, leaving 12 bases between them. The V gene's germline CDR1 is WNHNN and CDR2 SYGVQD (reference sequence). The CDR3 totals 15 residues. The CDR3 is CASSQGRGSYNEQFF. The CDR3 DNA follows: TGCGCCAGCAGCCAGGGGAGGGGCTCCTACAATGAGCAGTTCTTC.

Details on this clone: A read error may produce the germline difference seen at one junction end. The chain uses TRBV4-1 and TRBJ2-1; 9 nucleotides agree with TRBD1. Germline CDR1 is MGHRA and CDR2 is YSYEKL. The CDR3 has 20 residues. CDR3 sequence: CATSRPSYFVRDRAYNEQFF. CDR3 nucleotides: TGCGCCACCAGCCGACCATCGTACTTCGTTCGGGACAGGGCCTACAATGAGCAGTTCTTC.

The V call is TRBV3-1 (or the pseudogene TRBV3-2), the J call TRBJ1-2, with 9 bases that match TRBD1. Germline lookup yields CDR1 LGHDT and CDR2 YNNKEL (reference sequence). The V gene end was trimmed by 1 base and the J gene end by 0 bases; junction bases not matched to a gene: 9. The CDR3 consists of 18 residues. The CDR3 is CASSQVGTGLLTNYGYTF. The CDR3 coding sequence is TGTGCCAGCAGCCAAGTTGGGACAGGGCTTCTTACTAACTATGGCTACACCTTC.

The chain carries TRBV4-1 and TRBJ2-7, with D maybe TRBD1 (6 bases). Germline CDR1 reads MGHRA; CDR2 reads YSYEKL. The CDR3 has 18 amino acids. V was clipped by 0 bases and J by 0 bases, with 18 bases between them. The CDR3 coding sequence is TGCGCCAGCAGCCAAGACTCCCCGACAGGATTGATCTCCTACGAGCAGTACTTC. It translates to CASSQDSPTGLISYEQYF.

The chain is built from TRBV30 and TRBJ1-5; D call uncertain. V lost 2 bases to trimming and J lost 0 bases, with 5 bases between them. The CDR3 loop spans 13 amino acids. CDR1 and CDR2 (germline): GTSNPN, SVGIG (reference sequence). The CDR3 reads CAWSRGSNQPQHF. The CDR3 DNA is TGTGCCTGGAGTCGGGGTAGCAATCAGCCCCAGCATTTT.

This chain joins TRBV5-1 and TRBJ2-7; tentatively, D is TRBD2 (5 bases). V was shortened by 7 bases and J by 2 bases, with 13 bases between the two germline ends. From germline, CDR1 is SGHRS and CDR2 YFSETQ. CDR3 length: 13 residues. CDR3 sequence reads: CASAAGLPYEQYF. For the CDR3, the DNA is TGCGCCAGCGCTGCGGGCCTACCCTACGAGCAGTACTTC.

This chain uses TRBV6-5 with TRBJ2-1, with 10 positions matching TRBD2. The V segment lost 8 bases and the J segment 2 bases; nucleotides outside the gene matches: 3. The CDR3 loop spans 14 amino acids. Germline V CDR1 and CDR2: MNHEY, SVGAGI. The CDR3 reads CASLLAGPYNEQFF. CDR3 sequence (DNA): TGTGCCAGCCTACTAGCGGGGCCCTACAATGAGCAGTTCTTC.

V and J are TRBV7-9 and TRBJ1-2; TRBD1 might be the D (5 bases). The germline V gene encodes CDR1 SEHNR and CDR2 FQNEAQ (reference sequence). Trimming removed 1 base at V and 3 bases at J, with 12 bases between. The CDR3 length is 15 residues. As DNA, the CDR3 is TGTGCCAGCAGCTTAGTTCCAAGGGGCGACTATGGCTACACCTTC. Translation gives CASSLVPRGDYGYTF.

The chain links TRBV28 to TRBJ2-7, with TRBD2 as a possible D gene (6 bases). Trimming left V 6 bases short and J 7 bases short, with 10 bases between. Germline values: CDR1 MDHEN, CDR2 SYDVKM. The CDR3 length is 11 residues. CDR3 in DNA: TGTGCCAGCAGGTCGGACTATGAGCAGTACTTC. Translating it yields CASRSDYEQYF.

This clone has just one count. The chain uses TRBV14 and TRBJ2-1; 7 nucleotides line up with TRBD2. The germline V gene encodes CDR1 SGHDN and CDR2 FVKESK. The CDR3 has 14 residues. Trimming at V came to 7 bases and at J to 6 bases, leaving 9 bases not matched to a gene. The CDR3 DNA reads TGTGCCAGCACGGGACGGGAGGTCACCAATGAGCAGTTCTTC. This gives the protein CASTGREVTNEQFF.

This CDR3 reads CASLRGGGELFF. CDR3 sequence (DNA): TGTGCCAGCTTAAGGGGGGGCGGGGAGCTGTTTTTT. The chain is built from TRBV12-3 or TRBV12-4 and TRBJ2-2; TRBD2 might be the D (7 bases). The CDR3 is 12 residues long. The ends were cut back, 8 bases at V and 7 bases at J, with 11 bases in the middle.

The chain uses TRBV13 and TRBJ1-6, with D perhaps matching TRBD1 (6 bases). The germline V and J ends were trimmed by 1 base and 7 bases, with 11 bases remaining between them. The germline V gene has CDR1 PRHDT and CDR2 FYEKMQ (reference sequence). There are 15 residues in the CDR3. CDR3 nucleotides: TGTGCCAGCAGCTTAGCCAGGGGAAGGAATTCACCCCTCCACTTT. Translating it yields CASSLARGRNSPLHF.

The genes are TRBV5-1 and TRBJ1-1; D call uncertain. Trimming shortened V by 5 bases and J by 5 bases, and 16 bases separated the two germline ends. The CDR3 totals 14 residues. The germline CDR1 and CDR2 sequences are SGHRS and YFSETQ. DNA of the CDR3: TGCGCCAGCAGAGAAAGAGAAGTTTGGACTGAAGCTTTCTTT. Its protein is CASREREVWTEAFF.

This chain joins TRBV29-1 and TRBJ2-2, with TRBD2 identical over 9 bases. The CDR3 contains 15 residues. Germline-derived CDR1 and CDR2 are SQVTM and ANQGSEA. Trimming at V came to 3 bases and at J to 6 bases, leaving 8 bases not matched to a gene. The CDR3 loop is CSVDLSREGAGELFF. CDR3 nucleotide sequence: TGCAGCGTTGATCTCTCGCGGGAGGGCGCCGGGGAGCTGTTTTTT.

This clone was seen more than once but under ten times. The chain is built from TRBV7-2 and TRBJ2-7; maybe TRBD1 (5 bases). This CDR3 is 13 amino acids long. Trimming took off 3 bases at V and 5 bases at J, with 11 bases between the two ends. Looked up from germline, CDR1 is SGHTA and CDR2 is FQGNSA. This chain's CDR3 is CASSLGPRNEQYF. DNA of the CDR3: TGTGCCAGCAGCTTGGGGCCCCGCAACGAGCAGTACTTC.

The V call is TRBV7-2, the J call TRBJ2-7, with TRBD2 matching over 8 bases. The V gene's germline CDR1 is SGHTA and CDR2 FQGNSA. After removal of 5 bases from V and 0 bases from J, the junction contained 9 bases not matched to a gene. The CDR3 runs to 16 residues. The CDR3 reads CASSVGLAESSYEQYF. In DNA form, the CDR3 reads TGTGCCAGCAGCGTTGGACTAGCTGAAAGCTCCTACGAGCAGTACTTC.

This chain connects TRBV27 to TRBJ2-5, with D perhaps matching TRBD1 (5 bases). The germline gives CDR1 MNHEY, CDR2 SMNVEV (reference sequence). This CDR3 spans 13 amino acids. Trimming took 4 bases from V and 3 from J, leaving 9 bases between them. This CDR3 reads CASSSETEETQYF. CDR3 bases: TGTGCCAGCAGTTCAGAGACAGAAGAGACCCAGTACTTC.

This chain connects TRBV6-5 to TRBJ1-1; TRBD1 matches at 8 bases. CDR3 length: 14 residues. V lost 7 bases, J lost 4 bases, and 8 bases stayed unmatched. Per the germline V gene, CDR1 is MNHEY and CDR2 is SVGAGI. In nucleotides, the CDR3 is TGTGCCAGCACCGCCGCAGGGGGCTTCACTGAAGCTTTCTTT. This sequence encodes CASTAAGGFTEAFF.

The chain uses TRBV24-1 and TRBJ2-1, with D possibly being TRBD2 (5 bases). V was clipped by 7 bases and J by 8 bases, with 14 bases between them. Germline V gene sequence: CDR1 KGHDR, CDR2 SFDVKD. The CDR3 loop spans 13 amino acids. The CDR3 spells CATSGLDYHEQFF. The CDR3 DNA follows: TGTGCCACCAGCGGGTTAGACTATCATGAGCAGTTCTTC.

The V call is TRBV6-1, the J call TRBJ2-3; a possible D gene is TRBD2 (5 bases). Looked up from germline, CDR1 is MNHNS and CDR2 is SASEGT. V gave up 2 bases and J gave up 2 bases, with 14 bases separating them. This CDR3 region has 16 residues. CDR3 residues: CASSEFGLANTDTQYF. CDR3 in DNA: TGTGCCAGCAGTGAATTCGGACTTGCTAACACAGATACGCAGTATTTT.

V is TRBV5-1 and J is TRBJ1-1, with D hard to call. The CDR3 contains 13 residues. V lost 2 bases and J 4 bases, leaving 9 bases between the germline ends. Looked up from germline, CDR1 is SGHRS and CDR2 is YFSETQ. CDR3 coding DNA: TGCGCCAGCAGCTTTAGCGCGAGCACTGAAGCTTTCTTT. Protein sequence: CASSFSASTEAFF.

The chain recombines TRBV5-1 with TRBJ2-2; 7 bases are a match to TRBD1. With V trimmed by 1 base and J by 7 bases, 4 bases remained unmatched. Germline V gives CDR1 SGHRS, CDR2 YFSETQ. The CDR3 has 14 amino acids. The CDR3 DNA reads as TGCGCCAGCAGCTTGTCAAGGGGGCACGGGGAGCTGTTTTTT. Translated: CASSLSRGHGELFF.

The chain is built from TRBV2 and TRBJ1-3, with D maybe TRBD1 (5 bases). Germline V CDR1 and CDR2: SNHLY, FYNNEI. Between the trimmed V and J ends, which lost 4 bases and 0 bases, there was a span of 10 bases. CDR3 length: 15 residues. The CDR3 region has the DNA TGTGCCAGCAGTGTACAGGTTAGCTCTGGAAACACCATATATTTT. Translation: CASSVQVSSGNTIYF.

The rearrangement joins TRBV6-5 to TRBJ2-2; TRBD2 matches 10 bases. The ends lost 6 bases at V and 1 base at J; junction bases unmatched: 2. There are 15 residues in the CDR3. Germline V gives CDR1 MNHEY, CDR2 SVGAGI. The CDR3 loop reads CASRGLAENTGELFF. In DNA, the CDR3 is TGTGCCAGCAGAGGACTAGCGGAGAACACCGGGGAGCTGTTTTTT.